The rows below give T cell receptor beta chains drawn from one sample of a study of shared clonotypes between healthy human individuals. The protocol was immunoSEQ multiplex PCR, while the TCRdb copy is restricted to in-frame clones and leaves out a portion. The sample includes about 460,000 clones, approximately 80% of them seen just once. Sequenced material: PBMCs. The source is a woman between 40 and 55 years old in good health. Some clones in this sample may be carry-over from other donors' samples. Each CDR3 is given with its conserved first and last residue.

TRBJ2-1,TRBV6-5,CASSSREGPRYNEQFF
TRBJ1-2,TRBV27,CASSLSSEKLSTF
TRBJ1-4,TRBV28,CASSFVGVDEKLFF
TRBJ2-7,TRBV10-2,CASSLGLYEQYF
TRBJ1-2,TRBV7-9,CASGNRGGNYGYTF
TRBJ2-7,TRBV5-4,CASSQDWGVEQYF
TRBJ2-5,TRBV2,CASSDPSGASETQYF
TRBJ1-2,TRBV7-9,CASSSDPYGYTF
TRBJ2-3,TRBV4-1,CASTRSPRSTDTQYF
TRBJ2-5,TRBV5-1,CASSKSGALQETQYF
TRBJ2-7,TRBV19,CASGTGRGGNEQYF
TRBJ1-5,TRBV6-7,CASSYGTENQPQHF
TRBJ1-2,TRBV18,CASSRSDRAPRGYTF
TRBJ2-1,TRBV4-2,CASSQALAGGNEQFF
TRBJ2-3,TRBV28,CASSPRDRAIFTDTQYF
TRBJ1-1,TRBV28,CASGTLNTEAFF
TRBJ2-5,TRBV5-1,CASSPGRAQETQYF
TRBJ2-5,TRBV7-2,CASSPGQGFQETQYF
TRBJ2-2,TRBV7-9,CASSAGFTTGELFF
TRBJ2-3,TRBV11-2,CASRKTGARGTDTQYF
TRBJ2-1,TRBV7-7,CASSTTTSGSNEQFF
TRBJ1-5,TRBV7-9,CASSPGGGQPQHF
TRBJ2-1,TRBV7-9,CALGAGGSISYNEQFF
TRBJ1-2,TRBV15,CATSRDGQGAGGYTF
TRBJ1-2,TRBV4-3,CASSQVGDRGNYGYTF
TRBJ1-2,TRBV28,CASSSPGVGGYTF
TRBJ2-2,TRBV5-6,CASSRDRANTGELFF
TRBJ2-6,TRBV4-2,CASSQRDRGGKGANVLTF
TRBJ2-1,TRBV6-1,CASSTSGIYNEQFF
TRBJ2-7,TRBV28,CASRDTFYEQYF
TRBJ2-7,TRBV18,CASSPDRGSHEQYF
TRBJ2-2,TRBV5-5,CASRLAGTIAGELFF
TRBJ2-3,TRBV28,CASSGGGTDTQYF
TRBJ1-2,TRBV6-5,CASSRTGVFGYTF
TRBJ2-5,TRBV28,CASRQSGVETQYF
TRBJ2-1,TRBV29-1,CSVGLDVYNEQFF
TRBJ2-7,TRBV7-8,CASSPASYEQYF
TRBJ2-2,TRBV4-1,CASSGAGGTTGELFF
TRBJ2-2,TRBV2,CASSDVAGGTGELFF
TRBJ2-1,TRBV7-2,CASSNRLAIHNEQFF
TRBJ2-1,TRBV6-1,CASSEGVGHYNEQFF
TRBJ2-5,TRBV29-1,CSVEARGGRSGTQYF